Listed here is a single T cell receptor (beta chain). The antigen is unknown. This record belongs to a study of human T cells and chemical hapten exposure. Study-level information: TCR yield per sample varied, mainly due to pooled library volumes.

Trimming cost V 4 bases and J 5 bases; bases outside gene matches: 12. CDR1 and CDR2 from the germline V gene are SGHNT and YYREEE (reference sequence). This CDR3 has 16 residues. The authors extracted total RNA from unfractionated whole blood. Unique molecular identifiers were affixed to discrete cDNA molecules within the library. How the authors handled the data: Across samples, TCR counts had a median of about 93,000 and ranged from roughly 20,000 to 690,600. TCRdb used MiXCR to reprocess the 5' RACE reads, holding one entry per CDR3 protein. TCRdb, not the original authors, processed these V and J calls. The table includes 81,000 or so distinct CDR3 sequences, about 7.7% detected once. General study results and limits: No alteration of TCRs above 1 in 1000 frequency was seen with DPC sensitization.

The TCR was taken from a male donor in good health. This rearrangement joins TRBV5-4 to TRBJ2-1, with 7 bases fitting TRBD2. CDR3 nucleotides: TGTGCCAGCAGCATGCTACTAGCGCGGGATAACAATGAGCAGTTCTTC. It yields the protein CASSMLLARDNNEQFF.